This entry is about one T cell receptor (beta chain). One end of the junction varies from germline; a read error may be responsible. Time point in this sample: patch test 2, 6 weeks after DPC sensitization. Treatment given: therapeutic diphenylcyclopropenone sensitization with weekly scalp DPC. This CDR3 has 12 amino acids. CDR1 and CDR2 (germline): SEHNR, FQNEAQ (reference sequence). This entry comes from a study of human T cells and chemical hapten exposure. TCRdb reanalysed the RACE reads using MiXCR and keeps one entry per CDR3 protein. The sample lists 350,000 to 400,000 distinct CDR3 sequences, about 6.3% occurring once.

V is TRBV7-9 and J is TRBJ2-7; D not resolved. The TCR comes from a woman younger than 35 with alopecia areata. Some clones in this sample may be carry-over from other donors' samples. The sample was whole blood, taken in connection with sensitization to the hapten diphenylcyclopropenone (DPC). The CDR3 sequence is CACSLTYHEQYF. CDR3 coding DNA: TGTGCCTGCAGCCTGACTTACCACGAGCAGTACTTC.